The present T cell receptor beta chain was sequenced within a study of blood T cell repertoires in COVID-19. The CDR3 has 13 amino acids. V gave up 4 bases and J gave up 2 bases, with 7 bases separating them. Original data processing: How many nucleated cells were present was estimated from reference gene primer amplification. TCRdb's table, derived via immunoSEQ multiplex PCR, lists solely in-frame clones and lacks some. The DNA gave D and trimming, while V, J and clone size come from that table. The repertoire holds approximately 490,000 clones, about nine tenths seen once, with around 0.7% in the top ten.

Sequencing was carried out using PBMCs or T cells enriched from blood (not recorded which). The chain has TRBV12-3 or TRBV12-4 and TRBJ2-3, with D unclear. The TCR sequence derives from a woman aged 18-29 years who had recovered from COVID-19. Here the CDR3 DNA reads TGTGCCAGCAGTTACAGTCACACAGATACGCAGTATTTT. Translation: CASSYSHTDTQYF.